These 5 T cell receptor beta chains originate from one sample sequenced in a study of T cell repertoires in cytomegalovirus infection. No antigen has been assigned to these receptors. TCRdb independently ran MiXCR on the reads; one entry per CDR3 protein. The table records approximately 70,000 distinct CDR3 sequences, approximately 22% of them present only once. Sequencing used CD8+ T cells from cultured PBMCs, obtained from culture after CMV antigen stimulation. The receptor source for this set is a human donor in good health (CMV status not recorded). Some clones in this sample may be carry-over from other donors' samples.

This clonotype was picked up a small number of times. This chain joins TRBV7-8 and TRBJ2-7; a weak D match, TRBD2 (6 bases). CDR3 length equals 15 residues. V gave up 3 bases and J gave up 0 bases, with 12 bases separating them. CDR1 and CDR2 (germline): SGHVS, FQNEAQ. The CDR3 sequence is CASSFGTSSSYEQYF. The CDR3 nucleotides read TGTGCCAGCAGCTTCGGGACTTCGAGCTCCTACGAGCAGTACTTC. Drawing the rest from reference TRBV7-8 and TRBJ2-7, the complete variable domain is GAGVSQSPRYKVAKRGQDVALRCDPISGHVSLFWYQQALGQGPEFLTYFQNEAQLDKSGLPSDRFFAERPEGSVSTLKIQRTQQEDSAVYLCASSFGTSSSYEQYFGPGTRLTVT.

The V and J genes are TRBV7-8 and TRBJ1-5; no reliable D call. The CDR3 totals 12 residues. Germline lookup yields CDR1 SGHVS and CDR2 FQNEAQ. The V end lost 6 bases, the J end lost 4 bases, and 7 bases lay between the germline ends. The DNA for the CDR3 is TGTGCCAGCAGGAGTAGTAATCAGCCCCAGCATTTT. The encoded protein is CASRSSNQPQHF. The whole variable domain, remainder taken from reference TRBV7-8 and TRBJ1-5, is GAGVSQSPRYKVAKRGQDVALRCDPISGHVSLFWYQQALGQGPEFLTYFQNEAQLDKSGLPSDRFFAERPEGSVSTLKIQRTQQEDSAVYLCASRSSNQPQHFGDGTRLSIL.

This clonotype was seen more than once but under ten times. V is TRBV2 and J is TRBJ1-1; D gene ambiguous. Germline CDR1 and CDR2: SNHLY and FYNNEI. The V end was cut by 4 bases, the J end by 1 base, with 7 bases between. This CDR3 has 13 amino acids. In nucleotides, the CDR3 is TGTGCCAGCAGTGTGGCAGGGAACACTGAAGCTTTCTTT. Its protein product is CASSVAGNTEAFF. The full variable domain, its missing parts supplied by reference TRBV2 and TRBJ1-1, is EPEVTQTPSHQVTQMGQEVILRCVPISNHLYFYWYRQILGQKVEFLVSFYNNEISEKSEIFDDQFSVERPDGSNFTLKIRSTKLEDSAMYFCASSVAGNTEAFFGQGTRLTVV.

The CDR3 coding sequence is TGTGCCAGTAGTAGCGGACAGGGCGGATACGAAAAACTGTTTTTT. It translates to CASSSGQGGYEKLFF. The chain employs TRBV19 and TRBJ1-4; 8 bases align to TRBD1. The germline V gene has CDR1 LNHDA and CDR2 SQIVND (reference sequence). The CDR3 is 15 amino acids. The V gene end was trimmed by 4 bases and the J gene end by 8 bases; junction bases not matched to a gene: 9.

The chain links TRBV7-2 to TRBJ2-1, with D uncertain. Germline lookup yields CDR1 SGHTA and CDR2 FQGNSA. This CDR3 is 14 amino acids long. V lost 5 bases and J 0 bases, leaving 8 bases between the germline ends. The CDR3: CASSPQSSYNEQFF. Here the CDR3 DNA reads TGTGCCAGCAGCCCCCAATCCTCCTACAATGAGCAGTTCTTC.